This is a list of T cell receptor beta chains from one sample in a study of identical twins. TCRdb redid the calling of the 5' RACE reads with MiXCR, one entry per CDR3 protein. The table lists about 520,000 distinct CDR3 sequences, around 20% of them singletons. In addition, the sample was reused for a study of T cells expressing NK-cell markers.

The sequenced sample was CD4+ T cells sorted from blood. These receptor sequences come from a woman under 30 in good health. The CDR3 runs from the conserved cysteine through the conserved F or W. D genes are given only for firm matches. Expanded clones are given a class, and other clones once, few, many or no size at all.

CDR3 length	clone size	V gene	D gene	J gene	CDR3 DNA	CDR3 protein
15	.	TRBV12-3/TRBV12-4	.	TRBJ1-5	TGTGCCAGCAGTGCGGACAGATTGAGCAATCAGCCCCAGCATTTT	CASSADRLSNQPQHF
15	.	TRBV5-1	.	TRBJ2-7	TGCGCCAGCAGCTTGGCCGGGACTTCCACTCGGGAGCAGTACTTC	CASSLAGTSTREQYF
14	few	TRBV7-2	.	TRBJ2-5	TGTGCCAGCAGCATCACAAACCCCCGGGAGACCCAGTACTTC	CASSITNPRETQYF
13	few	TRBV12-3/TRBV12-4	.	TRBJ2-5	TGTGCCAGCACCAGACAGTCCCAAGAGACCCAGTACTTC	CASTRQSQETQYF
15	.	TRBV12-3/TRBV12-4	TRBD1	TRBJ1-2	TGTGCCAGCAGTCAGGACAGGGGGCTTGGCTATGGCTACACCTTC	CASSQDRGLGYGYTF
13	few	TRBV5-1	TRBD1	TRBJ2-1	TGCGCCAGCAACGAGGGGGCGAAAAATGAGCAGTTCTTC	CASNEGAKNEQFF
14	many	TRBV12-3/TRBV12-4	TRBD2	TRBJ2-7	TGTGCCAGCAGCCCTAGCGGGCCCTCCTACGAGCAGTACTTC	CASSPSGPSYEQYF
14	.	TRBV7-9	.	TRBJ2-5	TGTGCCAGCAGCCAAAGGCTCGTAGAAGAGACCCAGTACTTC	CASSQRLVEETQYF
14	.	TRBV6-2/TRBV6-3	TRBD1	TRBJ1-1	TGTGCCAGCAGGGATCGGACAGGGAACACTGAAGCTTTCTTT	CASRDRTGNTEAFF
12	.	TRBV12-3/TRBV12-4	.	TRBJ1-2	TGTGCCACTGGGACGGAGTACTATGGCTACACCTTC	CATGTEYYGYTF
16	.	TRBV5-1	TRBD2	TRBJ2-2	TGCGCCAGCAGCTTGGAAGCGGGGGTTGGGGCCGGGGAGCTGTTTTTT	CASSLEAGVGAGELFF
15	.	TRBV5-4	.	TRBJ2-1	TGTGCCAGCAGCCCCCCGGGACAAAGATACAATGAGCAGTTCTTC	CASSPPGQRYNEQFF
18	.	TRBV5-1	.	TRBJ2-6	TGCGCCAGCAGCTTGGGGGGACTCTACTTCTCTGGGGCCAACGTCCTGACTTTC	CASSLGGLYFSGANVLTF
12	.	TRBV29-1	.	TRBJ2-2	TGCAGCGCCGAAGGGGGGACCGGGGAGCTGTTTTTT	CSAEGGTGELFF
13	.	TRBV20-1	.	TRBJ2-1	TGCAGTGCTTCGAGAGGACTTGTCTCGGGGCAGTTCTTC	CSASRGLVSGQFF
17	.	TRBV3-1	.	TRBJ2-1	TGTGCCAGCAGCCAAGATCCGTGGGGGGGCCTATACAATGAGCAGTTCTTC	CASSQDPWGGLYNEQFF
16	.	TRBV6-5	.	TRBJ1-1	TGTGCCAGCAGTTTCTTCATGTCTCTGCGGAACACTGAAGCTTTCTTT	CASSFFMSLRNTEAFF
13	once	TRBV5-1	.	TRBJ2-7	TGCGCCAGCAGCACAGTTACCTCCTACGAGCAGTACTTC	CASSTVTSYEQYF
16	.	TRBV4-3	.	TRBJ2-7	TGCGCCAGCAGCCAAGATTTCGCGGATCGGCGCTACGAGCAGTACTTC	CASSQDFADRRYEQYF
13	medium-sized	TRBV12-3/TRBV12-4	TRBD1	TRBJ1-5	TGTGCCAGCAGGGGACAGCAGGGTCAGCCCCAGCATTTT	CASRGQQGQPQHF
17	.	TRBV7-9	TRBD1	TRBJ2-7	TGTGCCAGCAGCGATTCCATCCGGGACAGGGTTCGCGTAGGGCAGTACTTC	CASSDSIRDRVRVGQYF
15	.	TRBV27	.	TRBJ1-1	TGTGCCAGCAGCTTAAGGCCCGATATGAACACTGAAGCTTTCTTT	CASSLRPDMNTEAFF
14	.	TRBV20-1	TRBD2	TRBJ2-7	TGCAGTGCTAGTAGCGGGAGCCCTGGCAAGGAGCAGTACTTC	CSASSGSPGKEQYF